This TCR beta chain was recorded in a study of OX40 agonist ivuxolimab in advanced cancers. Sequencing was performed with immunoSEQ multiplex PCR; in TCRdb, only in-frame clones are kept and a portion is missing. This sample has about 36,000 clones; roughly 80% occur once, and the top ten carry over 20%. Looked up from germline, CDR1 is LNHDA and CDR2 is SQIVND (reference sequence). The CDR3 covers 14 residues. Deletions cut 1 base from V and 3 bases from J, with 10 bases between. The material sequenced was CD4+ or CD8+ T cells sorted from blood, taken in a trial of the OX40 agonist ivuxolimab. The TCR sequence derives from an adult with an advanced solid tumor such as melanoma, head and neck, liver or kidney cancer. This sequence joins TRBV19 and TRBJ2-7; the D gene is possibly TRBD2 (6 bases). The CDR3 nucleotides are TGTGCCAGTAGTATAGCCCCTAGCGACTACGAGCAGTACTTC. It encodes CASSIAPSDYEQYF.